This paragraph covers one TCR beta chain sequence. The antigen remains undetermined. The data belong to a study of blood T cells in healthy people across ages. Study-wide results and limits: Naive and antigen-experienced cells were not separated, limiting conclusive comparison. A roughly linear age-dependent decrease characterized TCR beta diversity per million T cells.

Germline V lookup: CDR1 DFQATT, CDR2 SNEGSKA (reference sequence). CDR3 length: 12 residues. Trimming removed 6 bases from V and 9 bases from J, with 17 bases in between. Ranging in age from about 6 to 90, the donors were healthy Caucasian individuals from Russia. Using a J-beta primer mix together with a sample-barcoded 5' primer, a second PCR was run for about 6 to 11 cycles. The template-switch adaptor was a 5' adaptor with 12 random nucleotides. It tagged each cDNA molecule. TCRdb passed the 5' RACE reads through MiXCR, listing each CDR3 protein once. The sample yields about 620,000 distinct CDR3 sequences, roughly half seen once.

The V call is TRBV20-1, the J call TRBJ1-2; a weak D match, TRBD1 (5 bases). The source is a woman over 75 in good health. The sequenced material came from blood. The CDR3 loop is CSATQGGYSYTF. Written as DNA, the CDR3 is TGCAGTGCCACCCAGGGTGGGTATAGCTACACCTTC.